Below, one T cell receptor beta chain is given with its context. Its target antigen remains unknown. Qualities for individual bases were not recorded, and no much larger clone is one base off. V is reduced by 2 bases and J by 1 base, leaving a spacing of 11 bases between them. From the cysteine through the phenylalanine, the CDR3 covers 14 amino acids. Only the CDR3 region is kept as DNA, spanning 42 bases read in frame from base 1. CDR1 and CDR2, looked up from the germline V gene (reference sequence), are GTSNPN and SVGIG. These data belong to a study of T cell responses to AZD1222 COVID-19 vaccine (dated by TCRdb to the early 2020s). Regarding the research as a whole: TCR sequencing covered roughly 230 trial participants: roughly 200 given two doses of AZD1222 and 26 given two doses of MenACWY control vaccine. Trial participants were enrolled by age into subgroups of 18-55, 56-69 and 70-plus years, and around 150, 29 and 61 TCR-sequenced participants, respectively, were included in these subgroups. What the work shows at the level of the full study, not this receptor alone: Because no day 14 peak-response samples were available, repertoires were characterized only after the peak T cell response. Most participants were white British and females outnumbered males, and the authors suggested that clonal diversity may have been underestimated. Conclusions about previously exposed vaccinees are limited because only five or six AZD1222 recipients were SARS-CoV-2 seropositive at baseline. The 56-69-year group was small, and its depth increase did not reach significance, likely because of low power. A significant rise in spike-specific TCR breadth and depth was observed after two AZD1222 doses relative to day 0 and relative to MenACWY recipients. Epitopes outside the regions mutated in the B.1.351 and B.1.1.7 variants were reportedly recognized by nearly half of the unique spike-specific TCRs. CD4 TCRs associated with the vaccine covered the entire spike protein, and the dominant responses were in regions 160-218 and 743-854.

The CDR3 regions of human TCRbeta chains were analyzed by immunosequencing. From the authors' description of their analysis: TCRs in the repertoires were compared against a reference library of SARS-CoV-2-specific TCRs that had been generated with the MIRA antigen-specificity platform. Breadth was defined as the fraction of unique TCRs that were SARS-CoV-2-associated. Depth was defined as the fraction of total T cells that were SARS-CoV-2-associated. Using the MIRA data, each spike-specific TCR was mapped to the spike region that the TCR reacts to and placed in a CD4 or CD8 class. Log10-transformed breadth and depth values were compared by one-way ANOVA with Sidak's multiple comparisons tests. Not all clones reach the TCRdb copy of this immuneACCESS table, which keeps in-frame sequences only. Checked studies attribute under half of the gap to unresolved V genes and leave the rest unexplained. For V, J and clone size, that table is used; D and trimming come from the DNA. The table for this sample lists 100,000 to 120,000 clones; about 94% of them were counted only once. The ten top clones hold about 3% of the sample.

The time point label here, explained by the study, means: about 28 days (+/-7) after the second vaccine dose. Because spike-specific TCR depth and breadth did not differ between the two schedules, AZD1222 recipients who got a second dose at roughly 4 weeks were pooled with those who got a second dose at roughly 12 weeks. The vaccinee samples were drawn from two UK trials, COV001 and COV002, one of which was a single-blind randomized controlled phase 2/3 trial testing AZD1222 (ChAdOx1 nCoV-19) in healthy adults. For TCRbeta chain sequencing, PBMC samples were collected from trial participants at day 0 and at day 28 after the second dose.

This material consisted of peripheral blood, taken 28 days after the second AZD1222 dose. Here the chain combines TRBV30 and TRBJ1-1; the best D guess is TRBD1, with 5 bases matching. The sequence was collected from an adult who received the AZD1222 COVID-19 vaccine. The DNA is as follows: TGTGCCTGGAGTTTGGGACGCCAGAACACTGAAGCTTTCTTT. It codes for CAWSLGRQNTEAFF.